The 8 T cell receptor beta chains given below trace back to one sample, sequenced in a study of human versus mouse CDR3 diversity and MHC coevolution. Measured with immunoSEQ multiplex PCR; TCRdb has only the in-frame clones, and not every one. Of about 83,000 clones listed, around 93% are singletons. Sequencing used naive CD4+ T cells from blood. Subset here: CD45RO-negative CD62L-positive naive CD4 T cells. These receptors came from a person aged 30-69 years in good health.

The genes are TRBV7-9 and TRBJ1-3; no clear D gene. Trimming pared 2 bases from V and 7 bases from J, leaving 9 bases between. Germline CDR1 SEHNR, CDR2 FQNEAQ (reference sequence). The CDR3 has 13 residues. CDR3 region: CASSLNPSNTIYF. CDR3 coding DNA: TGTGCCAGCAGCTTAAATCCCTCGAACACCATATATTTT.

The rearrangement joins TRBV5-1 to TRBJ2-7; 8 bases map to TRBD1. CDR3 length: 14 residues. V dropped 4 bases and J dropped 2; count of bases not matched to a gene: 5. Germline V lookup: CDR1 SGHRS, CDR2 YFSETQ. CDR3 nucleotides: TGCGCCAGCAGCCCCGGGACAGGAGCCTACGAGCAGTACTTC. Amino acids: CASSPGTGAYEQYF.

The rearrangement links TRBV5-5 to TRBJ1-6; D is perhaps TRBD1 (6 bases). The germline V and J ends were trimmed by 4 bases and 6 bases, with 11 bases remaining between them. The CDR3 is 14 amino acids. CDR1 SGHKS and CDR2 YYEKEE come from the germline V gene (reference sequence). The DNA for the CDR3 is TGTGCCAGCAGCCCCACAGGGTCTAATTCACCCCTCCACTTT. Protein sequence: CASSPTGSNSPLHF. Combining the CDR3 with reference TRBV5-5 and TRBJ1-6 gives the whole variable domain DAGVTQSPTHLIKTRGQQVTLRCSPISGHKSVSWYQQVLGQGPQFIFQYYEKEERGRGNFPDRFSARQFPNYSSELNVNALLLGDSALYLCASSPTGSNSPLHFGNGTRLTVT.

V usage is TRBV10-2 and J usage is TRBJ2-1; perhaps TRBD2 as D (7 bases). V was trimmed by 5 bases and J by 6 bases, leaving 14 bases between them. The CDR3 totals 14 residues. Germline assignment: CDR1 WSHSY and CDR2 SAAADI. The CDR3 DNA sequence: TGCGCCAGCAGTTGGGGGGGCCAATCCAATGAGCAGTTCTTC. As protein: CASSWGGQSNEQFF.

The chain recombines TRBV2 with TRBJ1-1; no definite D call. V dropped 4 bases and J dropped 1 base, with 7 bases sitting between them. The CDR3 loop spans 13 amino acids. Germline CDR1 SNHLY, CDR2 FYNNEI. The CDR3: CASSGAANTEAFF. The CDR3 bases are TGTGCCAGCAGTGGGGCAGCGAACACTGAAGCTTTCTTT. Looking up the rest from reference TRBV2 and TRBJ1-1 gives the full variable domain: EPEVTQTPSHQVTQMGQEVILRCVPISNHLYFYWYRQILGQKVEFLVSFYNNEISEKSEIFDDQFSVERPDGSNFTLKIRSTKLEDSAMYFCASSGAANTEAFFGQGTRLTVV.

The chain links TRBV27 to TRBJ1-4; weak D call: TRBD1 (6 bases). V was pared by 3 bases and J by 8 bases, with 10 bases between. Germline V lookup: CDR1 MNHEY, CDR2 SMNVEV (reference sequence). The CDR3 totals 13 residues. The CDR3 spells CASSFRGGEKLFF. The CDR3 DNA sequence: TGTGCCAGCAGTTTTAGGGGGGGGGAAAAACTGTTTTTT. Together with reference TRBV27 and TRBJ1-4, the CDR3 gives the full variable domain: EAQVTQNPRYLITVTGKKLTVTCSQNMNHEYMSWYRQDPGLGLRQIYYSMNVEVTDKGDVPEGYKVSRKEKRNFPLILESPSPNQTSLYFCASSFRGGEKLFFGSGTQLSVL.

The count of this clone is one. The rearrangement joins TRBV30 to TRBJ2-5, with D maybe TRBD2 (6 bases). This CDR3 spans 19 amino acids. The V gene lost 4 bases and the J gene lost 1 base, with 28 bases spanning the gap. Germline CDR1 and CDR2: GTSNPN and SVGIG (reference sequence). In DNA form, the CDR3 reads TGTGCCTGGAATGGGGATCCTTCTGCGGGACTCCAACGCCAAGAGACCCAGTACTTC. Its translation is CAWNGDPSAGLQRQETQYF. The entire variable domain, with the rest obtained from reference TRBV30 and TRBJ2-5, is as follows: SQTIHQWPATLVQPVGSPLSLECTVEGTSNPNLYWYRQAAGRGLQLLFYSVGIGQISSEVPQNLSASRPQDRQFILSSKKLLLSDSGFYLCAWNGDPSAGLQRQETQYFGPGTRLLVL.

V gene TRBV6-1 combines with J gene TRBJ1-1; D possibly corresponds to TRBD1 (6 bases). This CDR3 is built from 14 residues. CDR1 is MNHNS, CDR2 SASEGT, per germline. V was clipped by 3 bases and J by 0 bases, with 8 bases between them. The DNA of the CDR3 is TGTGCCAGCAGTGACAGGGGAATGAACACTGAAGCTTTCTTT. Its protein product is CASSDRGMNTEAFF.